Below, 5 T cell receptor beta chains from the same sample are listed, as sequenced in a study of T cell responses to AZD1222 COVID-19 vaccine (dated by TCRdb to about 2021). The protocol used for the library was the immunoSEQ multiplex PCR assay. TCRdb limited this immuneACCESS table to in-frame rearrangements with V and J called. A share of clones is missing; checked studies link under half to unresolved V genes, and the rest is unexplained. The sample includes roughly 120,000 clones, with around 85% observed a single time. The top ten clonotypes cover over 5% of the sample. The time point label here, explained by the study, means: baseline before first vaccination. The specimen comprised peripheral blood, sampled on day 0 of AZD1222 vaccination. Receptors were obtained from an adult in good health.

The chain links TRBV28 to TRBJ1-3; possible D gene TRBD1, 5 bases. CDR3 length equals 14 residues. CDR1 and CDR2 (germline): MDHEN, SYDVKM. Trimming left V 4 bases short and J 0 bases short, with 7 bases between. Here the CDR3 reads CASSSGYSGNTIYF. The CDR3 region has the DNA TGTGCCAGCAGTTCAGGGTACTCTGGAAACACCATATATTTT.

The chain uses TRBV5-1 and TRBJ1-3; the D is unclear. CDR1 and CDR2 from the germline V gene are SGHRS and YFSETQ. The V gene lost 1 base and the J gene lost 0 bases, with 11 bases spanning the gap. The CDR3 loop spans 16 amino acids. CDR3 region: CASSLRLMSSGNTIYF. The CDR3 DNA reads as TGCGCCAGCAGCTTGCGGCTCATGAGCTCTGGAAACACCATATATTTT.

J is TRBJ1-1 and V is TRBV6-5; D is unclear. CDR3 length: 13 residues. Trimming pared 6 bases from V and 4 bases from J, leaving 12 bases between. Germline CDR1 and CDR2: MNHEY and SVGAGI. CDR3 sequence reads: CASSSGLITEAFF. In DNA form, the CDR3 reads TGTGCCAGCAGCTCCGGACTGATCACTGAAGCTTTCTTT.

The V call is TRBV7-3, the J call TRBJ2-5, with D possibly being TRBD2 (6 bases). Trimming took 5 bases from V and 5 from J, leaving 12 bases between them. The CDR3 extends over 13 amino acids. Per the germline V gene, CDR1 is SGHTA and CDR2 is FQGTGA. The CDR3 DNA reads TGTGCCAGCAGCCGGGGGTTAGGGGAGACCCAGTACTTC. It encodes CASSRGLGETQYF.

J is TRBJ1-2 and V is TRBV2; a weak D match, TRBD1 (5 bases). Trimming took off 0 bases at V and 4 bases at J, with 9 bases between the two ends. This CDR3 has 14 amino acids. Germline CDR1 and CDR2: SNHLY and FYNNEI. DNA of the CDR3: TGTGCCAGCAGTGAAGCGGGAGACAGCTATGGCTACACCTTC. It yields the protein CASSEAGDSYGYTF.